The 16 T cell receptor beta chains in this list originate from one sample, sequenced in a study of T cells in Graves' hyperthyroidism and ophthalmopathy. From RNA transcripts, TCR beta CDR3 regions were amplified. RT-PCR in the first round (using the HTBI primer set) targeted the TCR CDR3. TCRdb recomputed calls from the multiplex PCR reads with MiXCR, one row per CDR3 protein. There are 450,000 to 700,000 distinct CDR3 sequences in the sample; 46% occur only once, and roughly 19% lies in the top ten. What was sequenced was peripheral blood or thyroid tissue (not recorded which). The receptors were sampled from an adult woman with Graves' disease, either hyperthyroidism or ophthalmopathy (not recorded which).

The J gene is TRBJ1-2, the V gene TRBV29-1, with unresolved D. CDR1 and CDR2 from the germline V gene are SQVTM and ANQGSEA. This CDR3 comprises 13 residues. V lost 7 bases, J lost 4 bases, and 16 bases lay in between. The CDR3 region has the DNA TGCAGCGCAATGACCGACGCCCGCTATGGCTACACCTTC. Translated: CSAMTDARYGYTF.

This clonotype was counted many times. This chain connects TRBV20-1 to TRBJ1-5, with 8 bases fitting TRBD1. Germline lookup yields CDR1 DFQATT and CDR2 SNEGSKA (reference sequence). V trimming: 6 bases; J trimming: 4 bases; junction bases outside the gene matches: 14. This CDR3 has 16 residues. In DNA form, the CDR3 reads TGCAGTGCCACGACAGGGGCCGGGGGGCTGAATCAGCCCCAGCATTTT. Translating it yields CSATTGAGGLNQPQHF.

A remark on this clonotype: One junction end disagrees with the germline gene, perhaps due to a read error. V usage is TRBV28 and J usage is TRBJ1-4; a possible D gene is TRBD1 (6 bases). This CDR3 spans 14 amino acids. Germline V lookup: CDR1 MDHEN, CDR2 SYDVKM. CDR3 sequence reads: CAGSPGTIDEKLFF. The CDR3 region has the DNA TGTGCCGGCAGTCCCGGGACAATAGACGAAAAACTGTTTTTT. The whole variable domain, filled in from reference TRBV28 and TRBJ1-4, reads DVKVTQSSRYLVKRTGEKVFLECVQDMDHENMFWYRQDPGLGLRLIYFSYDVKMKEKGDIPEGYSVSREKKERFSLILESASTNQTSMYLCAGSPGTIDEKLFFGSGTQLSVL.

The chain employs TRBV10-2 and TRBJ1-1; TRBD1 matches 7 bases. Germline V gives CDR1 WSHSY, CDR2 SAAADI. CDR3 length: 14 residues. Losses at the gene ends were 8 bases for V and 6 bases for J; bases not matched to a gene: 12. CDR3 DNA: TGCGCCAGCTCCCTCCCTGGACAGGCGTCTGAAGCTTTCTTT. It yields the protein CASSLPGQASEAFF.

In DNA, the CDR3 is TGTGCCACCAGTGATTTGCGGGTCACCGGGGAGCTGTTTTTT. Its protein product is CATSDLRVTGELFF. The genes are TRBV24-1 and TRBJ2-2; no clear D. The ends were cut back, 0 bases at V and 4 bases at J, with 5 bases in the middle. The germline gives CDR1 KGHDR, CDR2 SFDVKD. The CDR3 is made up of 14 amino acids.

This clonotype was picked up many times. This sequence joins TRBV3-1 and TRBJ2-7; a weak D match, TRBD2 (6 bases). CDR1 is LGHDT and CDR2 is YNNKEL in the germline V gene (reference sequence). Trimming took 1 base from V and 7 from J, leaving 14 bases between them. This CDR3 has 14 residues. The CDR3 loop is CASSQGTDSGEQYF. CDR3 nucleotide sequence: TGTGCCAGCAGCCAAGGGACCGATAGCGGAGAGCAGTACTTC.

The CDR3 region has the DNA TGCGCCAGCAGTGGGACTAGCGGTGTGACCCAGTACTTC. This encodes CASSGTSGVTQYF. The chain uses TRBV10-1 and TRBJ2-5, with 10 bases aligning to TRBD2. Per the germline V gene, CDR1 is WNHNN and CDR2 is SYGVQD (reference sequence). J was trimmed by 7 bases and V by 4 bases; bases with no gene match: 3. This CDR3 comprises 13 residues.

With regard to this clonotype: At one of its ends the junction is not consistent with the germline gene, which may arise from a read error. This chain joins TRBV12-3 or TRBV12-4 and TRBJ1-6; D unresolved. The CDR3 extends over 14 amino acids. CDR3 nucleotide sequence: TGTGCCATCAGTGACCTAGGGTTTGGTTCACCCCTCCACTTT. Translated: CAISDLGFGSPLHF.

The rearrangement uses TRBV10-2 and TRBJ1-1; weak D call: TRBD1 (5 bases). Trimming stripped 3 bases from V and 5 bases from J, with 16 bases between. Germline lookup yields CDR1 WSHSY and CDR2 SAAADI. The CDR3 is 15 amino acids. CDR3 loop: CASSEGIRAGTEAFF. In DNA, the CDR3 is TGCGCCAGCAGTGAAGGGATCAGGGCAGGAACTGAAGCTTTCTTT.

The rearrangement links TRBV10-3 to TRBJ2-5; D unclear. Looked up from germline, CDR1 is ENHRY and CDR2 is SYGVKD. The length of the CDR3 is 14 residues. The V end lost 3 bases, the J end lost 0 bases, and 8 bases lay between the germline ends. As DNA, the CDR3 is TGTGCCATCAGTGATAGAGCTAACCAAGAGACCCAGTACTTC. Encoded protein: CAISDRANQETQYF.

The gene calls are TRBV20-1 and TRBJ2-3, with D unclear. This CDR3 contains 11 residues. Germline values: CDR1 DFQATT, CDR2 SNEGSKA (reference sequence). CDR3 in DNA: TGCAGCCCGAGCCGCACAGATACGCAGTATTTT. Translating it yields CSPSRTDTQYF.

The rearrangement links TRBV28 to TRBJ2-7; 7 nucleotides match TRBD1. With V trimmed by 2 bases and J by 2 bases, 9 bases remained unmatched. The germline V gene has CDR1 MDHEN and CDR2 SYDVKM. CDR3 length: 16 amino acids. This chain's CDR3 is CASSLRLGTATYEQYF. The CDR3 DNA follows: TGTGCCAGCAGTTTAAGGTTAGGGACAGCGACCTACGAGCAGTACTTC.

The chain carries TRBV20-1 and TRBJ1-2; 8 nucleotides align to TRBD1. The germline CDR1 and CDR2 sequences are DFQATT and SNEGSKA (reference sequence). Trimming at V came to 5 bases and at J to 7 bases, leaving 6 bases not matched to a gene. The CDR3 runs to 12 residues. In DNA, the CDR3 is TGCAGTGCTCACGGGACAGGAACTGGCTACACCTTC. Residues: CSAHGTGTGYTF.

This clonotype was counted between two and nine times. The J gene is TRBJ1-4, the V gene TRBV28; 8 nucleotides line up with TRBD1. Germline assignment: CDR1 MDHEN and CDR2 SYDVKM. CDR3 length: 12 amino acids. V dropped 10 bases and J dropped 7; count of bases not matched to a gene: 5. The CDR3, as DNA: TGTGCCACCGGACAGGGTTTTGAAAAACTGTTTTTT. Protein product: CATGQGFEKLFF.

The chain uses TRBV29-1 and TRBJ1-1; D gene unclear. Germline CDR1 reads SQVTM; CDR2 reads ANQGSEA. The CDR3 consists of 13 residues. The V gene lost 4 bases and the J gene lost 3 bases, with 12 bases spanning the gap. In DNA, the CDR3 is TGCAGCGTTGTTGTAGGGAGCGACACTGAAGCTTTCTTT. It translates to CSVVVGSDTEAFF. Full variable domain (remainder filled in from reference TRBV29-1 and TRBJ1-1): SAVISQKPSRDICQRGTSLTIQCQVDSQVTMMFWYRQQPGQSLTLIATANQGSEATYESGFVIDKFPISRPNLTFSTLTVSNMSPEDSSIYLCSVVVGSDTEAFFGQGTRLTVV.

This clonotype was seen ten or more times. For the CDR3, the DNA is TGTGCCACCCGACGAGACGGCAACTCCTACGAGCAGTACTTC. This codes for CATRRDGNSYEQYF. The rearrangement links TRBV19 to TRBJ2-7; no definite D call. V lost 10 bases to trimming and J lost 0 bases, with 16 bases between them. Germline values: CDR1 LNHDA, CDR2 SQIVND (reference sequence). The CDR3 is 14 amino acids.